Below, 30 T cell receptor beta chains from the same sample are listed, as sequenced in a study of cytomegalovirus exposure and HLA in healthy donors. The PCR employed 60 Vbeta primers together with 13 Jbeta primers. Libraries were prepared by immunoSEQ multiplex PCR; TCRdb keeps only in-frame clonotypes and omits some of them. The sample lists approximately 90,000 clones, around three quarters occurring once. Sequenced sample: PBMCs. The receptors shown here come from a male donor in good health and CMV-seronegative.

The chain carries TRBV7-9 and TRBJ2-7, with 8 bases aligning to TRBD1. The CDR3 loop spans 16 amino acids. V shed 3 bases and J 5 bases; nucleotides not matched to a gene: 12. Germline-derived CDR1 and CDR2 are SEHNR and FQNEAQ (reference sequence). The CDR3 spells CASSLWTGRLGDEQYF. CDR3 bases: TGTGCCAGCAGCTTGTGGACAGGGCGGTTAGGAGACGAGCAGTACTTC.

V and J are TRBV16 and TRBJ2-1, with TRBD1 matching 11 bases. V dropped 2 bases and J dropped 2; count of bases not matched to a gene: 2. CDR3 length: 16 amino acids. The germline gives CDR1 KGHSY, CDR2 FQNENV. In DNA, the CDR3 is TGTGCCAGCAGCCAAGGACAGGGGGCCCCCTACAATGAGCAGTTCTTC. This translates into CASSQGQGAPYNEQFF.

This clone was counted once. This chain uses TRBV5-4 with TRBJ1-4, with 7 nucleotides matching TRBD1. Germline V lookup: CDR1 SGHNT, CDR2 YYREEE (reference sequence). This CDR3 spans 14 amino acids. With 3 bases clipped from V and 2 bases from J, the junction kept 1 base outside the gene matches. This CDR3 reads CASSSTGTNEKLFF. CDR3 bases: TGTGCCAGCAGCTCGACAGGGACTAATGAAAAACTGTTTTTT.

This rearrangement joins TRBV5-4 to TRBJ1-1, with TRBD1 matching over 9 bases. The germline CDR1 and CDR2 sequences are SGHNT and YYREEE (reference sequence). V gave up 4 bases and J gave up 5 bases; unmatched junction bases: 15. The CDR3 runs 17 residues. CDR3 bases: TGTGCCAGCAGCCCGTTACAGGGGGCGAGGAGGCTGACTGAAGCTTTCTTT. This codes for CASSPLQGARRLTEAFF.

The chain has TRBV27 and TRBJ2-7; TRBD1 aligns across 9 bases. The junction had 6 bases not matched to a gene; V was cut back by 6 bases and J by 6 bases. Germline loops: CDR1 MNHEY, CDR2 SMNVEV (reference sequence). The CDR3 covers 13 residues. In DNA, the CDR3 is TGTGCCAGCAGGTCACAGGGGGCTGGCGAGCAGTACTTC. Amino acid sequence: CASRSQGAGEQYF.

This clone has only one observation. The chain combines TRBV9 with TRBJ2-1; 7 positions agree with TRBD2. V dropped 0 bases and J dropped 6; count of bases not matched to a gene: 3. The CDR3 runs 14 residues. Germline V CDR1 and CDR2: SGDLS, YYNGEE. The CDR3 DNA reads TGTGCCAGCAGCGTAGGCGGGAGAAGCAATGAGCAGTTCTTC. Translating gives CASSVGGRSNEQFF.

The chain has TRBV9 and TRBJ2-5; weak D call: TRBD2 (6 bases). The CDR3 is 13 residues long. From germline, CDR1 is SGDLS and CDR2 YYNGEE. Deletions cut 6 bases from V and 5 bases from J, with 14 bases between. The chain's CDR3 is CASNLRDLETQYF. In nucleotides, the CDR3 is TGTGCCAGCAATCTCCGGGACTTGGAGACCCAGTACTTC.

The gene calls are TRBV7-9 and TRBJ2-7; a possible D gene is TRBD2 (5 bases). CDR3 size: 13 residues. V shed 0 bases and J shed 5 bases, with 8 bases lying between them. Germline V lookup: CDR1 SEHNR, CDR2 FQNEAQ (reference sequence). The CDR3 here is CASSLAGGHEQYF. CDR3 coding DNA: TGTGCCAGCAGCTTAGCAGGCGGGCACGAGCAGTACTTC.

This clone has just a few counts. The CDR3 nucleotides read TGTGCCAGCAGTACCGGGGGTCAGCCCCAGCATTTT. This sequence encodes CASSTGGQPQHF. V usage is TRBV6-5 and J usage is TRBJ1-5; TRBD1 is a possible D gene (5 bases). This CDR3 is 12 amino acids long. Trimming shortened V by 5 bases and J by 6 bases, and 8 bases separated the two germline ends. In germline, CDR1 is MNHEY, CDR2 SVGAGI.

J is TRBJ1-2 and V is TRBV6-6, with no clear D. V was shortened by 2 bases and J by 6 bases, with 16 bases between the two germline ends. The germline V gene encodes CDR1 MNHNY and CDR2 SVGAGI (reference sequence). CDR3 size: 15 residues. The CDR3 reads CASSYDRTGVDGYTF. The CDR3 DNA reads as TGTGCCAGCAGTTACGATCGGACCGGGGTTGATGGCTACACCTTC.

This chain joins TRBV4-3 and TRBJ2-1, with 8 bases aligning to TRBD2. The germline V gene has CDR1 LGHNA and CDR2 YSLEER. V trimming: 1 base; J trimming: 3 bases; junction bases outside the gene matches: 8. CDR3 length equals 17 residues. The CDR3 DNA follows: TGCGCCAGCAGCCAAGGTAGCGGGGACCCTCTCTACAATGAGCAGTTCTTC. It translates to CASSQGSGDPLYNEQFF.

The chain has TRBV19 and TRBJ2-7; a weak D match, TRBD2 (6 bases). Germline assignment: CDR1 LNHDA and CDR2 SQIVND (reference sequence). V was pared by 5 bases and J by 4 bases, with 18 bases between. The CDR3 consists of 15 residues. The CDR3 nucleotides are TGTGCCAGTAGTTCCCCCGGGAGCGGGCGTTACGAGCAGTACTTC. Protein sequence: CASSSPGSGRYEQYF.

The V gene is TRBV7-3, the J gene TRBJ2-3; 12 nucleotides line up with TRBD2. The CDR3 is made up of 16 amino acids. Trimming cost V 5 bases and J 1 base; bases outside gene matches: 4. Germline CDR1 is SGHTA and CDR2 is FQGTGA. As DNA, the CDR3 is TGTGCCAGCAGCACTAGCGGGGGGCTGGGCACAGATACGCAGTATTTT. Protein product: CASSTSGGLGTDTQYF.

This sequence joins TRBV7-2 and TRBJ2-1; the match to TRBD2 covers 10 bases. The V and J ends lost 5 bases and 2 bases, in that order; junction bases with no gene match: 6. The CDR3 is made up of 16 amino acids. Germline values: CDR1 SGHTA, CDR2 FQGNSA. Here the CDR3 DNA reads TGTGCCAGCAGCCGTAGCGGGGGGCCCGCCTACAATGAGCAGTTCTTC. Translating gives CASSRSGGPAYNEQFF. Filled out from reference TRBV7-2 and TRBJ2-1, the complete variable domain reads GAGVSQSPSNKVTEKGKDVELRCDPISGHTALYWYRQSLGQGLEFLIYFQGNSAPDKSGLPSDRFSAERTGGSVSTLTIQRTQQEDSAVYLCASSRSGGPAYNEQFFGPGTRLTVL.

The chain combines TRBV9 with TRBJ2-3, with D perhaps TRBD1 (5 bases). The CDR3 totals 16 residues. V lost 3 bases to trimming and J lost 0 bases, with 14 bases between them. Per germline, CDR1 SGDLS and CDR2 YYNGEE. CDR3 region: CASSAPTTDSTDTQYF. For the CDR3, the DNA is TGTGCCAGCAGCGCCCCCACGACAGATAGCACAGATACGCAGTATTTT.

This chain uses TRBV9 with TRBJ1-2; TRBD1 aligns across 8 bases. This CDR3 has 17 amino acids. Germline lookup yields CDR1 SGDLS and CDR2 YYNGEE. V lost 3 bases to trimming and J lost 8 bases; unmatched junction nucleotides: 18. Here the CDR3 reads CASSALPLRTGYWGYTF. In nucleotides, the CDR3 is TGTGCCAGCAGCGCTCTACCCCTCCGGACAGGGTACTGGGGCTACACCTTC.

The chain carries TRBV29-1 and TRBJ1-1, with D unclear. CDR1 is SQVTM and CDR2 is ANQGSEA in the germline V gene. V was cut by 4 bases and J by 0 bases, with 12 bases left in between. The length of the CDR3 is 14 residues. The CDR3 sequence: CSVVLTYMNTEAFF. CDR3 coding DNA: TGCAGCGTTGTTCTCACCTATATGAACACTGAAGCTTTCTTT.

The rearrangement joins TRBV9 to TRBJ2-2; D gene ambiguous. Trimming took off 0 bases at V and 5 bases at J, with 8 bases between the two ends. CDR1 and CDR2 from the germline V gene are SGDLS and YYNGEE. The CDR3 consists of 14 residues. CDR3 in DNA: TGTGCCAGCAGCGTAGAATCTAGGACCGGGGAGCTGTTTTTT. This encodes CASSVESRTGELFF. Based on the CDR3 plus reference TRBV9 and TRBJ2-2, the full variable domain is DSGVTQTPKHLITATGQRVTLRCSPRSGDLSVYWYQQSLDQGLQFLIQYYNGEERAKGNILERFSAQQFPDLHSELNLSSLELGDSALYFCASSVESRTGELFFGEGSRLTVL.

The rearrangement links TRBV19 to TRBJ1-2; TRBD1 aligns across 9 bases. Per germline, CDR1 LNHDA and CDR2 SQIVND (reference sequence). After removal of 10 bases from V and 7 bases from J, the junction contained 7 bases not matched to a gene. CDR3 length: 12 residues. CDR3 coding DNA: TGTGCCACCAGGACAGGGGTCCCTGGCTACACCTTC. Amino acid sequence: CATRTGVPGYTF.

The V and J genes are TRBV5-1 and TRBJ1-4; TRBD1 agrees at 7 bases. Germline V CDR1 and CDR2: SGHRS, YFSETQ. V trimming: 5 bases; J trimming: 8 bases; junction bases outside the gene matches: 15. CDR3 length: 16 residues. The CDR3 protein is CASSADPGTAGEKLFF. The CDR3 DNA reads TGCGCCAGCAGTGCTGATCCGGGGACAGCTGGCGAAAAACTGTTTTTT.

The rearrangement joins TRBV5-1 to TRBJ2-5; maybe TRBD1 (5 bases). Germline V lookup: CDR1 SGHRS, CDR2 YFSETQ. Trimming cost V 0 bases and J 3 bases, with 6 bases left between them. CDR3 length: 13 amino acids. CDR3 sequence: CASSLGQKETQYF. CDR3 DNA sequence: TGCGCCAGCAGCTTGGGACAGAAAGAGACCCAGTACTTC.

CDR3 sequence (DNA): TGTGCCAGCAGCAGAAGGACGGGGGGCGACACTGAAGCTTTCTTT. This sequence encodes CASSRRTGGDTEAFF. The V call is TRBV5-4, the J call TRBJ1-1; the D gene is possibly TRBD1 (6 bases). The CDR3 sequence is 15 residues long. Trimming shortened V by 4 bases and J by 3 bases, and 16 bases separated the two germline ends. Germline V gene sequence: CDR1 SGHNT, CDR2 YYREEE (reference sequence).

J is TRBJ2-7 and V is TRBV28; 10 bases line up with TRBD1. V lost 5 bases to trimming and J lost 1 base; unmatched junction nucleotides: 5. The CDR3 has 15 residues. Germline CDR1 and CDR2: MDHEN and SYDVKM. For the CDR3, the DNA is TGTGCCAGCAGTCAGACAGGGGGCGCGTCCTACGAGCAGTACTTC. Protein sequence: CASSQTGGASYEQYF.

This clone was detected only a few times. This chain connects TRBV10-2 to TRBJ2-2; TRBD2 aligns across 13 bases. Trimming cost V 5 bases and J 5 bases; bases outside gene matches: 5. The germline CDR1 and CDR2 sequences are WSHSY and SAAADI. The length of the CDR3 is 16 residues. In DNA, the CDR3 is TGCGCCAGCAGTCCGGGACTAGCGGGAAGGACCGGGGAGCTGTTTTTT. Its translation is CASSPGLAGRTGELFF.

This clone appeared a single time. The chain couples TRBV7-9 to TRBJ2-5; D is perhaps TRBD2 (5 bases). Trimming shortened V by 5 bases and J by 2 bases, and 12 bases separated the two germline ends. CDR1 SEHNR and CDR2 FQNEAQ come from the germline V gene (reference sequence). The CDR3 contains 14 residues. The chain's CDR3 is CASSPRGLQETQYF. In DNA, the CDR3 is TGTGCCAGCAGCCCCAGAGGGCTACAAGAGACCCAGTACTTC.

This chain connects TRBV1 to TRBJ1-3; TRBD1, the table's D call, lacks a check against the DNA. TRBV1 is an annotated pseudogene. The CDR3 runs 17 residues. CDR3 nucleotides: TGCACCAGCAGCCAAGATCGTGGACAAAACTCTGGAAACACCATATATTTT. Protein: CTSSQDRGQNSGNTIYF.

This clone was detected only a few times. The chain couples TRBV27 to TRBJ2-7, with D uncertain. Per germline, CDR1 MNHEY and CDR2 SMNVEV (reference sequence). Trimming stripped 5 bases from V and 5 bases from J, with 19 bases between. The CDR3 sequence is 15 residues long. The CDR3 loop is CASSPPLTKPNEQYF. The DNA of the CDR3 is TGTGCCAGCAGTCCCCCCCTCACTAAACCTAACGAGCAGTACTTC.

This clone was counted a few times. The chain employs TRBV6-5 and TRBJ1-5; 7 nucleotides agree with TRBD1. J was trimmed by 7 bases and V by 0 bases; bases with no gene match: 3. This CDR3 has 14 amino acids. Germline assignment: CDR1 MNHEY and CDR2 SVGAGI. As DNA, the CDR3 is TGTGCCAGCAGTTACTCGACAGGGAGGCAGCCCCAGCATTTT. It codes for CASSYSTGRQPQHF.

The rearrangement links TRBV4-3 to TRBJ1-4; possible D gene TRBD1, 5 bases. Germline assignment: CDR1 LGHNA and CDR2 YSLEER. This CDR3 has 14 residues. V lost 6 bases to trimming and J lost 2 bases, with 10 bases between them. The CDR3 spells CASSGGGTNEKLFF. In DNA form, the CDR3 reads TGCGCCAGCAGTGGGGGGGGGACTAATGAAAAACTGTTTTTT.

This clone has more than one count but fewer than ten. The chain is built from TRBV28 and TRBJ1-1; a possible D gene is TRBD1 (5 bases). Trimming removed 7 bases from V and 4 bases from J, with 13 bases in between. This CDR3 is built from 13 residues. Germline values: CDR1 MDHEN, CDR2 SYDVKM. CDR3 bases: TGTGCCAGCACCTTGGGCAGGGTCACTGAAGCTTTCTTT. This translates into CASTLGRVTEAFF.